The entry below gives a single TCR beta chain sequence along with its context. Building of the TCR beta libraries involved iRepertoire HTBI primers and Arm-PCR of CDR3 regions. Original processing methods: Segment identification across samples yielded 60 or so TRBV and some 13 TRBJ segments. MiXCR, run by TCRdb on the multiplex PCR reads, gives a single entry per CDR3 protein. Here the V and J calls rest on TCRdb's processing, not on the authors' analysis. The sample contains 500,000 or so distinct CDR3 sequences, 16% of which appear only once. The data belong to a study of regulatory T cells in long-lasting Graves disease. The time point denotes: newly diagnosed GD, antithyroid drugs for less than 3 months. Making the TCR library involved RNA that had been extracted from PBMCs. In germline, CDR1 is SGHDT, CDR2 YYEEEE. Between the trimmed V and J ends, which lost 0 bases and 4 bases, there was a span of 5 bases. The length of the CDR3 is 13 residues.

This sample was also put to use in a study of T cells in Graves' hyperthyroidism and ophthalmopathy. This second report adds: Primed by the HTBI set, a first-round RT-PCR was run on the TCR CDR3.

Here the sequenced sample was peripheral blood mononuclear cells (PBMCs), taken at new diagnosis, from a patient treated with antithyroid drugs. This receptor was identified in a man aged 35 to 55 with Graves disease. The chain joins TRBV5-6 to TRBJ2-4; the D is unclear. DNA of the CDR3: TGTGCCAGCAGCTTGGGCACTAAAAACATTCAGTACTTC. Residues: CASSLGTKNIQYF. The whole variable domain, remainder taken from reference TRBV5-6 and TRBJ2-4, is DAGVTQSPTHLIKTRGQQVTLRCSPKSGHDTVSWYQQALGQGPQFIFQYYEEEERQRGNFPDRFSGHQFPNYSSELNVNALLLGDSALYLCASSLGTKNIQYFGAGTRLSVL.